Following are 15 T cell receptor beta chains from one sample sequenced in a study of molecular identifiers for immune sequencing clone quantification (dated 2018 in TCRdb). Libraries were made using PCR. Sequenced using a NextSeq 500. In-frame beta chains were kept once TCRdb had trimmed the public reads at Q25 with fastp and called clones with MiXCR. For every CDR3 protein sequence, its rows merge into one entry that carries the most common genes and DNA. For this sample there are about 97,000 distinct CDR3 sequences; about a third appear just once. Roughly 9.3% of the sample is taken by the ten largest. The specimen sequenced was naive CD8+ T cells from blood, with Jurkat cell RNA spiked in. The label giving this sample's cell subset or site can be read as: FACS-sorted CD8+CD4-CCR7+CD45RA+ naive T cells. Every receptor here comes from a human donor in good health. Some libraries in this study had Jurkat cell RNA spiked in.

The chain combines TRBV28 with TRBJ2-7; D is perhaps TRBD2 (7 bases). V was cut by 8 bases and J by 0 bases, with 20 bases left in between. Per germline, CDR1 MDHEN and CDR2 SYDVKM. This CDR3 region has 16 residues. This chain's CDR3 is CASSLRGAGYSYEQYF. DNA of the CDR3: TGTGCCAGCTCTCTACGGGGGGCAGGGTACTCCTACGAGCAGTACTTC.

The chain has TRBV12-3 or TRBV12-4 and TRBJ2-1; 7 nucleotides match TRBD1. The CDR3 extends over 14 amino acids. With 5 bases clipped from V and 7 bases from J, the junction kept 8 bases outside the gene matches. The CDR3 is CASSVRDRDNEQFF. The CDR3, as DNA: TGTGCCAGCAGTGTCCGGGACAGAGATAATGAGCAGTTCTTC.

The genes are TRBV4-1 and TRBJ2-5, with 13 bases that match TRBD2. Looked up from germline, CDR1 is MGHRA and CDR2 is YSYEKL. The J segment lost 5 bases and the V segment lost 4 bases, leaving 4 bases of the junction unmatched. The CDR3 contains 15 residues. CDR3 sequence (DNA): TGCGCCAGCAGCCGTGGACTAGCGGGAGTGGAGACCCAGTACTTC. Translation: CASSRGLAGVETQYF.

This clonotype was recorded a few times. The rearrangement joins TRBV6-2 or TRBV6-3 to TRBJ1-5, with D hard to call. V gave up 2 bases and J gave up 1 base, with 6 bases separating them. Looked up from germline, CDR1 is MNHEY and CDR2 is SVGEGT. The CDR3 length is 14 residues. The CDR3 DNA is TGTGCCAGCAGTTACGCAGCGAGCAATCAGCCCCAGCATTTT. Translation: CASSYAASNQPQHF.

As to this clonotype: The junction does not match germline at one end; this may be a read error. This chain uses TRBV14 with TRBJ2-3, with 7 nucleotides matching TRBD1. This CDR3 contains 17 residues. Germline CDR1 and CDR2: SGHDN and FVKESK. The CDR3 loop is CVSSQPRRQGSTDTQYF. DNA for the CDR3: TGTGTCAGCAGCCAACCGCGGAGACAGGGAAGCACAGATACGCAGTATTTT.

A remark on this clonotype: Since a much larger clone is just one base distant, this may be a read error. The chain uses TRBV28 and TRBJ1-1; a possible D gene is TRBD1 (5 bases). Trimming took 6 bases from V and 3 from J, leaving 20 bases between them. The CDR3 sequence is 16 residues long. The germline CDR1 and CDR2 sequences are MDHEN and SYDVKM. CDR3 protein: CASSPDSRVRDTEAFF. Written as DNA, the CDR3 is TGTGCCAGCAGCCCTGACAGTAGGGTTCGTGACACTGAAGCTTTCTTT.

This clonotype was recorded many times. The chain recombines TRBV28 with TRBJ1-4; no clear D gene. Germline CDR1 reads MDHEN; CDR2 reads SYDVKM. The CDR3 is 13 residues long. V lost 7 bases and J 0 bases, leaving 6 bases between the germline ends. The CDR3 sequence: CASTYPTNEKLFF. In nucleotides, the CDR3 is TGTGCCAGCACCTACCCAACTAATGAAAAACTGTTTTTT.

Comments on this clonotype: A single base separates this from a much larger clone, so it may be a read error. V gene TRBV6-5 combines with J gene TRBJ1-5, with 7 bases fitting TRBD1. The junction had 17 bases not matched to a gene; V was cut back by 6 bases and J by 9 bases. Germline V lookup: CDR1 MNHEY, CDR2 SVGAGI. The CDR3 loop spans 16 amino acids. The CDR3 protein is CASSRTGQARDPPQHF. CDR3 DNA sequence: TGTGCCAGCAGCCGTACTGGACAGGCACGGGATCCGCCCCAGCATTTT.

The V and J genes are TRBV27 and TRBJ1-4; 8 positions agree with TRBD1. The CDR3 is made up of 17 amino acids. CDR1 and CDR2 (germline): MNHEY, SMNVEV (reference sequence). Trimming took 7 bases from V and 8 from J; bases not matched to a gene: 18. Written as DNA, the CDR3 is TGTGCCAGCACCCCCGGCCCAAGGCAGGGGGCGGAGGAAAAACTGTTTTTT. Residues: CASTPGPRQGAEEKLFF.

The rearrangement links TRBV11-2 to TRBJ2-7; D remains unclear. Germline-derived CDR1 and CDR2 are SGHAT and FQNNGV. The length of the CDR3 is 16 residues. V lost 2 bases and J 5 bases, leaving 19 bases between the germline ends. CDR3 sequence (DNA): TGTGCCAGCAGCTTACGAAGCGCCTGGAGTCGGGACGAGCAGTACTTC. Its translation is CASSLRSAWSRDEQYF. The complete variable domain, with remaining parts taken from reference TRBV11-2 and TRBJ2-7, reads EAGVAQSPRYKIIEKRQSVAFWCNPISGHATLYWYQQILGQGPKLLIQFQNNGVVDDSQLPKDRFSAERLKGVDSTLKIQPAKLEDSAVYLCASSLRSAWSRDEQYFGPGTRLTVT.

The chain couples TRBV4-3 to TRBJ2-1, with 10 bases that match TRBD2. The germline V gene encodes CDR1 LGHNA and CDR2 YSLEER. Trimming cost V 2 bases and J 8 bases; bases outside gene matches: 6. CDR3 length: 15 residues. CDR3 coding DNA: TGCGCCAGCAGCCAAAAAGCGGGAGGGCCATATGAGCAGTTCTTC. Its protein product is CASSQKAGGPYEQFF.

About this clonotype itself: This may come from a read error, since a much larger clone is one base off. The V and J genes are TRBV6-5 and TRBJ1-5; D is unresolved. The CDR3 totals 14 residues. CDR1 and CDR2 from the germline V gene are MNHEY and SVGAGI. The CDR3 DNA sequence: TGTGCCGGCAGTTATGTTTATAGCAATCAGCCCCAGCATTTT. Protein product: CAGSYVYSNQPQHF.

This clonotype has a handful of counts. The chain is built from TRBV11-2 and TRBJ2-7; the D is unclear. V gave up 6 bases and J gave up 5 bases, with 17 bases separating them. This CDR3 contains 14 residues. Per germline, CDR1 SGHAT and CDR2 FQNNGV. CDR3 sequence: CASSQDPRPDEQYF. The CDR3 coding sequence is TGTGCCAGCAGTCAAGATCCGCGGCCGGACGAGCAGTACTTC.

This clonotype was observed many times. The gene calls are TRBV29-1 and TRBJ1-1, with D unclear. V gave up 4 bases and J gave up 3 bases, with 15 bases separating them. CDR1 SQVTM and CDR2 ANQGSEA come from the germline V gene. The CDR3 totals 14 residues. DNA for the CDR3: TGCAGCGTTGCGAAAAAGTACGCGGACACTGAAGCTTTCTTT. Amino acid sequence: CSVAKKYADTEAFF.

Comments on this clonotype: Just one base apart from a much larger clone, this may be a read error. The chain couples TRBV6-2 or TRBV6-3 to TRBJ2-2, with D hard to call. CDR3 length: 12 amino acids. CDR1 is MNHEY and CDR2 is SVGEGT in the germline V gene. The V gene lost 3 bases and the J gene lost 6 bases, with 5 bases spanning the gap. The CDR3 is CASSYYAGELFF. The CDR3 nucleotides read TGTGCCAGCAGTTATTACGCCGGGGAGCTGTTTTTT.